This TCR beta chain originates from a study of shared clonotypes between healthy human individuals. Repertoires were generated with immunoSEQ multiplex PCR, while TCRdb's copy carries only in-frame clones and drops some. The repertoire holds some 790,000 clones, with 72% as singletons. Healthy HIV-negative adults without recent acute infections or vaccinations served as donors. Those who donated, Caucasian adults without exception, all lived in Nashville, Tennessee. CD4+ cell separation produced CD45RA+ naive and CD45RA-negative memory subsets. The V gene's germline CDR1 is MDHEN and CDR2 SYDVKM. The CDR3 has 11 residues. V was cut by 6 bases and J by 0 bases, with 2 bases left in between. Points on this clone: Its specificity is unknown.

Study outcomes and limitations: Naive subsets usually exceeded memory subsets in estimated richness.

This receptor was taken from a woman aged 30 to 39 in good health. This chain connects TRBV28 to TRBJ1-2; D uncertain. Input material: memory CD4+ T cells sorted from blood. Specified subset: CD45RA-negative fraction. CDR3 sequence: CASRANYGYTF. The CDR3 DNA reads TGTGCCAGCAGGGCTAACTATGGCTACACCTTC.